A selection of T cell receptor beta chains follows, all from one sample in a study of graft-versus-host responses after intestinal transplantation. These TCRs' antigens remain unknown. Repertoires were generated with immunoSEQ multiplex PCR, while TCRdb's copy carries only in-frame clones and drops some. The data contain roughly 100,000 clones, 91% of them seen just once; the ten biggest clones take up approximately 0.18%. Sequences were derived from unstimulated CD4+ T cells sorted from spleen or lymph node cells, sampled before transplant. The receptor source for this set is a human donor who was the organ donor for an intestinal transplant. CDR3s include the opening cysteine and the closing phenylalanine or tryptophan. D genes are given only for firm matches.

V	D	J	CDR3
TRBV2	NA	TRBJ2-3	CASKEGGGTDTQYF
TRBV2	NA	TRBJ1-5	CASSDIGQPVAQPQHF
TRBV9	NA	TRBJ2-7	CASSVADRWDYEQYF
TRBV12-5	NA	TRBJ1-5	CASGLGRTAYSNQPQHF
TRBV11-2	NA	TRBJ2-3	CASSSFRGDTQYF
TRBV7-2	NA	TRBJ1-4	CASSDSDRNEKLFF
TRBV30	TRBD1	TRBJ1-3	CAWSVIGQGGNTIYF
TRBV29-1	TRBD1	TRBJ1-2	CSVVRYRGPRANYGYTF
TRBV6-6	TRBD1	TRBJ1-1	CASSYDRDTEAFF
TRBV6-6	NA	TRBJ2-1	CASSSSAYNEQFF
TRBV28	TRBD1	TRBJ1-1	CASSLLSGGSQAFF
TRBV4-1	NA	TRBJ2-5	CASSQDSLGGETQYF
TRBV5-1	TRBD2	TRBJ2-1	CASSLAGRGSYNEQFF
TRBV5-1	TRBD2	TRBJ2-1	CASSPGSLAGGPPYNEQFF
TRBV7-2	TRBD2	TRBJ2-3	CASSLVPGGVDTQYF
TRBV19	TRBD1	TRBJ1-1	CASSIGTGIAEAFF
TRBV2	NA	TRBJ2-5	CATGLRSYQETQYF
TRBV7-2	TRBD2	TRBJ2-7	CASSIPGGSSYEQYF
TRBV11-3	NA	TRBJ1-1	CASSPGQLNTEAFF
TRBV7-6	NA	TRBJ1-5	CASSRDGFSPQHF
TRBV7-9	TRBD2	TRBJ2-2	CASSLSPLAGGGTGELFF
TRBV6-5	NA	TRBJ1-1	CASSRVGNTEAFF
TRBV6-5	NA	TRBJ2-1	CASSYSPRNEQFF
TRBV5-1	TRBD2	TRBJ2-1	CASRRLAGDYNEQFF
TRBV28	TRBD2	TRBJ2-5	CASSLLLAGGPRETQYF
TRBV7-2	TRBD2	TRBJ2-1	CASSLAFRGREGARQFF
TRBV11-2	NA	TRBJ1-5	CASSPAVTRGNQPQHF
TRBV27	NA	TRBJ1-5	CASSWAGLGQPQHF
TRBV7-2	TRBD2	TRBJ2-1	CASSSQRRLAGYNEQFF
TRBV9	NA	TRBJ2-2	CASSAPDAGLIGELFF
TRBV4-1	NA	TRBJ2-1	CASSPSSGYYNEQFF
TRBV4-3	NA	TRBJ1-5	CASSASLQGTSAQPQHF
TRBV6-6	NA	TRBJ1-2	CASSDRRALGYTF
TRBV10-3	TRBD1	TRBJ1-4	CAISEGTDKNEKLFF
TRBV4-3	NA	TRBJ1-2	CASSQALRGGQSYGYTF
TRBV7-2	TRBD1	TRBJ1-5	CASSPYLTGARPQHF
TRBV7-3	NA	TRBJ2-3	CASSLRPLDTQYF
TRBV27	TRBD1	TRBJ1-5	CASSPQGAFYSNQPQHF